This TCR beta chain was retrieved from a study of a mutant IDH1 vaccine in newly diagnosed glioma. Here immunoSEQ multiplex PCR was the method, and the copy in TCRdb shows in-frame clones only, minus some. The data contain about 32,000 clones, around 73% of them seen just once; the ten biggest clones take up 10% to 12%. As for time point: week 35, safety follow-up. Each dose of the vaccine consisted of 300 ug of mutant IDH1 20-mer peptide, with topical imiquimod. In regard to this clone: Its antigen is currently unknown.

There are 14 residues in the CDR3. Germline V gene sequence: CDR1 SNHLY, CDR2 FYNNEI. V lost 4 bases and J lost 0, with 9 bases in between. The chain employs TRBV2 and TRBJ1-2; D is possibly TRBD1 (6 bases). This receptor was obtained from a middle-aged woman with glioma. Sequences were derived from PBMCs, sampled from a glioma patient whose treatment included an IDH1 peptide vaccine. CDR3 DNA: TGTGCCAGCAGTGTTCAGGGGCCTAACTATGGCTACACCTTC. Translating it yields CASSVQGPNYGYTF.